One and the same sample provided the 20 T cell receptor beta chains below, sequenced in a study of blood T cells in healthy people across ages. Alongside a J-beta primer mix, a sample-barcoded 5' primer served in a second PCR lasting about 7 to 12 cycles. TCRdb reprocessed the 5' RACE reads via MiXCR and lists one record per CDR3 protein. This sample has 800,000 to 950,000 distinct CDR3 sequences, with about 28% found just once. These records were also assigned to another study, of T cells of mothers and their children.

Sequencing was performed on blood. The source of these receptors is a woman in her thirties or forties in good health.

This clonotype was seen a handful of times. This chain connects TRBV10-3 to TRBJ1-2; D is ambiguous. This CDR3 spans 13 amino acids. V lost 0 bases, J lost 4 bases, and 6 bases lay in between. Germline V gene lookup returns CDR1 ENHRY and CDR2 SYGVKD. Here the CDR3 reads CAISESDGYGYTF. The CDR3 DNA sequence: TGTGCCATCAGTGAGTCGGACGGCTATGGCTACACCTTC.

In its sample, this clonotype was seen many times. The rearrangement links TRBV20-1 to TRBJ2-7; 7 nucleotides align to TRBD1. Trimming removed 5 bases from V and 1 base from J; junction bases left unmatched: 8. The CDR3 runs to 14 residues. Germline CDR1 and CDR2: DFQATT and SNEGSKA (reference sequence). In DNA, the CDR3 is TGCAGTGCTTCCGACAGGGTAATGTCCTACGAGCAGTACTTC. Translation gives CSASDRVMSYEQYF.

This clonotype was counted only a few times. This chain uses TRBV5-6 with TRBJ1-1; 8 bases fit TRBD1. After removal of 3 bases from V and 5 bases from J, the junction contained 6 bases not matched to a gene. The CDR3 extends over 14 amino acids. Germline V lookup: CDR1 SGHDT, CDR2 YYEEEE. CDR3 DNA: TGTGCCAGCAGCTCAGGACAGGGTAGAACTGAAGCTTTCTTT. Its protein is CASSSGQGRTEAFF.

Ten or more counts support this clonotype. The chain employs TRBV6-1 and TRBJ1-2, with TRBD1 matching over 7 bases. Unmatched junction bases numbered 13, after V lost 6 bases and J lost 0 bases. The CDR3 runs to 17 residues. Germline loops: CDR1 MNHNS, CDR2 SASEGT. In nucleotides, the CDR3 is TGTGCCAGCAGGGGGGCAGTGGGACAGTCGACTAACTATGGCTACACCTTC. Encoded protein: CASRGAVGQSTNYGYTF.

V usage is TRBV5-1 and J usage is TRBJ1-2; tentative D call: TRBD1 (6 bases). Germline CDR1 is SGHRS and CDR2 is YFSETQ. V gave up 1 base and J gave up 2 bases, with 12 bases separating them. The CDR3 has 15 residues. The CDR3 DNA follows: TGCGCCAGCAGCTTGTCCAGGGGACCGAACTATGGCTACACCTTC. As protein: CASSLSRGPNYGYTF.

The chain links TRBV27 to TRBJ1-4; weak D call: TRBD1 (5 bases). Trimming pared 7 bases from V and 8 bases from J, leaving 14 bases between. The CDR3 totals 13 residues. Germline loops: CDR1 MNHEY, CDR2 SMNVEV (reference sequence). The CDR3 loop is CASKGGAWEKLFF. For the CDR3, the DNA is TGTGCCAGCAAGGGAGGGGCTTGGGAAAAACTGTTTTTT.

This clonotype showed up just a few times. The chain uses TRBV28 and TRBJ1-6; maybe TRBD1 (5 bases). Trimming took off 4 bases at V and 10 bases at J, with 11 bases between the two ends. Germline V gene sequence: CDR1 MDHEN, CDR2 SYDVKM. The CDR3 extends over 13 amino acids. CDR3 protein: CASSYGQSSPLHF. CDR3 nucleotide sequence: TGTGCCAGCAGTTACGGACAAAGCTCACCCCTCCACTTT.

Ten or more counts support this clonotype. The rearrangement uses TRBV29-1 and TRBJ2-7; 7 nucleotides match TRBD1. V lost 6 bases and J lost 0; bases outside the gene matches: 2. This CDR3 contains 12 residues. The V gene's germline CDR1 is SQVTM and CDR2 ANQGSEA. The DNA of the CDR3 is TGCAGCGTATGGGACAGCTCCTACGAGCAGTACTTC. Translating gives CSVWDSSYEQYF.

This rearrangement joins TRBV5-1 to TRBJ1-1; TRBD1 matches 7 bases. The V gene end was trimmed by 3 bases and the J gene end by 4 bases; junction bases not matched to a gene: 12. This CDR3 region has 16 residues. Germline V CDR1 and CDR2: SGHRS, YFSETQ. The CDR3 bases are TGCGCCAGCAGCTATGGGATGACAGGGCCAAGCACTGAAGCTTTCTTT. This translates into CASSYGMTGPSTEAFF.

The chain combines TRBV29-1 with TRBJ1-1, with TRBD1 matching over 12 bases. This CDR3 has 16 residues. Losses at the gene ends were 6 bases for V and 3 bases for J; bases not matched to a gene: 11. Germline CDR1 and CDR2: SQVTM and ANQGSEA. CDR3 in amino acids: CSVGDRGRFSDTEAFF. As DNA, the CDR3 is TGCAGCGTCGGGGACAGGGGGCGGTTTTCGGACACTGAAGCTTTCTTT.

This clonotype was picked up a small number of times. This CDR3 is CASSQAIADFTGELFF. DNA of the CDR3: TGTGCCAGCAGCCAAGCAATAGCGGATTTTACCGGGGAGCTGTTTTTT. The chain is built from TRBV4-2 and TRBJ2-2; possibly TRBD2 for D (6 bases). V was pared by 1 base and J by 5 bases, with 14 bases between. Germline lookup yields CDR1 LGHNA and CDR2 YNFKEQ. This CDR3 has 16 residues.

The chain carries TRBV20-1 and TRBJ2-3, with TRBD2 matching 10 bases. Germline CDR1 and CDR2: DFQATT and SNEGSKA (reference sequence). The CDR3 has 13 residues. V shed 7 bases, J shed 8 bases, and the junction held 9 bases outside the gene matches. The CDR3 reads CSGSGGAGGTQYF. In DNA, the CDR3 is TGCAGTGGAAGCGGGGGGGCAGGAGGTACGCAGTATTTT.

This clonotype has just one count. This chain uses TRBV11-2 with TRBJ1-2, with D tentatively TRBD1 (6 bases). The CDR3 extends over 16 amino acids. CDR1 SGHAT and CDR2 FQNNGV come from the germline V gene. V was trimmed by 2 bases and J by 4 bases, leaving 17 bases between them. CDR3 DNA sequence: TGTGCCAGCAGCTTACGGGACAACCCGGGCTTCTATGGCTACACCTTC. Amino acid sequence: CASSLRDNPGFYGYTF.

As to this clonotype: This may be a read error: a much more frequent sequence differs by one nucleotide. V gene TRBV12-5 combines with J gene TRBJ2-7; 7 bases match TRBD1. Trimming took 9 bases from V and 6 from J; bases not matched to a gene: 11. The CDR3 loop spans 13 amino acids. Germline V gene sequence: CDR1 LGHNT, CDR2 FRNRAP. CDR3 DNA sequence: TGTGCTAGGGGTCGGGACAGTGGCTCCGAGCAGTACTTC. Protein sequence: CARGRDSGSEQYF.

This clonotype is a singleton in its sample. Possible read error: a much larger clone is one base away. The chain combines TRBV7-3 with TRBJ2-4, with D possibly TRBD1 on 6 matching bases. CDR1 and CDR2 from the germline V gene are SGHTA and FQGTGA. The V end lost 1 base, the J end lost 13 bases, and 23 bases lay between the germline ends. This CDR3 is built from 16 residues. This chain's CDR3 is CASSLNPYGQRHEQYF. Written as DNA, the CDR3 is TGTGCCAGCAGCTTAAATCCTTACGGACAGAGGCATGAGCAGTACTTC.

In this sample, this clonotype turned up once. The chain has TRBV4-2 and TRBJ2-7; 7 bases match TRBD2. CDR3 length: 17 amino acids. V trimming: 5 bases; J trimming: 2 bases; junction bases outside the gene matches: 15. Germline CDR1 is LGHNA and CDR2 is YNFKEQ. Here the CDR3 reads CASSDPALGEGPYEQYF. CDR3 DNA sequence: TGTGCCAGCAGCGATCCAGCCCTCGGGGAGGGCCCCTACGAGCAGTACTTC.

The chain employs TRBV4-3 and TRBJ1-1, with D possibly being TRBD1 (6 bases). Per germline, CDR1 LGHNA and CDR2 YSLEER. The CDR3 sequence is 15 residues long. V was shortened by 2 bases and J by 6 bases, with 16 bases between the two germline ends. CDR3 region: CASSQFNRGLAEAFF. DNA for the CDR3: TGCGCCAGCAGCCAATTCAATCGGGGGCTTGCTGAAGCTTTCTTT.

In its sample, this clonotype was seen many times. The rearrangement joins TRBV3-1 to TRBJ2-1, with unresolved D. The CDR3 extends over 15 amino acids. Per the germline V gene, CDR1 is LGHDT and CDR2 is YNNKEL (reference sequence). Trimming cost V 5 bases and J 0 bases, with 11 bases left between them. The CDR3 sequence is CASSLTESSYNEQFF. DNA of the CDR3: TGTGCCAGCAGCTTGACGGAGAGCTCCTACAATGAGCAGTTCTTC.

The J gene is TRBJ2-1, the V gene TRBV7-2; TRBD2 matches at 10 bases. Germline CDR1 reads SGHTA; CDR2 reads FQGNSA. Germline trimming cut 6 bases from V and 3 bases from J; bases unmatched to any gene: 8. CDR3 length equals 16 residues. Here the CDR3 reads CASRSSGGLYYNEQFF. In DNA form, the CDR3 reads TGTGCCAGCAGGTCTAGCGGGGGATTATACTACAATGAGCAGTTCTTC.

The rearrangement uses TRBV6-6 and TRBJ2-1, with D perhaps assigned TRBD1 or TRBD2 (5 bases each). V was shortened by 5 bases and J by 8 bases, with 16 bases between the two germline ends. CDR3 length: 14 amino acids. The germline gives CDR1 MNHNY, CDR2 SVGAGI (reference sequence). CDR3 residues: CASSRDHGCDEQFF. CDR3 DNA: TGTGCCAGCAGTCGGGACCACGGCTGCGATGAGCAGTTCTTC.